The clone carrying this TCR beta chain appeared many times. TCRdb recomputed calls from the RT-PCR reads with MiXCR, one row per CDR3 protein. The top ten clones hold about 2.5% of a sample with tens of thousands of distinct CDR3 sequences, 5% of them seen once. The germline V and J ends were trimmed by 6 bases and 8 bases, with 16 bases remaining between them. The germline V gene has CDR1 SGHAT and CDR2 FQNNGV. The CDR3 has 13 residues. The source of the sample is a study of patients and donors after allogeneic stem cell transplantation. Sequenced material: blood, either unsorted or a sorted T cell fraction (not recorded which). The rearrangement links TRBV11-2 to TRBJ1-1; D gene ambiguous. This sequence was found in a human donor who was either an allogeneic HSCT recipient or a stem cell or donor lymphocyte infusion donor (not recorded which). It is not recorded whose cells these are; they may come from a transplant donor. In nucleotides, the CDR3 is TGTGCCAGCAGGACAAATGAAGTGAGCGAAGCTTTCTTT. Residues: CASRTNEVSEAFF.